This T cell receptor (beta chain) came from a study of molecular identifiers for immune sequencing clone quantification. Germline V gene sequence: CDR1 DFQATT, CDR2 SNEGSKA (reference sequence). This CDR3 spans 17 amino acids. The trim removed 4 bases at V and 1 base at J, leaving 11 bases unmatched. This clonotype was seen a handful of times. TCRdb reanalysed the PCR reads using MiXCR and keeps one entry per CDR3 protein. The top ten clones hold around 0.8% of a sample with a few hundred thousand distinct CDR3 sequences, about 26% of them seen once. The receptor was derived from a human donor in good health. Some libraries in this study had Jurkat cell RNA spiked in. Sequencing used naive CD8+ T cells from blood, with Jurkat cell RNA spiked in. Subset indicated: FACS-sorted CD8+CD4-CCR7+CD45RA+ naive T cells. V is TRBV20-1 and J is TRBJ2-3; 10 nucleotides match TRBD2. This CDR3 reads CSAKGVSGRLGTDTQYF. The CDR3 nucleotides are TGCAGTGCTAAGGGCGTTAGCGGGAGGCTAGGCACAGATACGCAGTATTTT.